This is a list of T cell receptor beta chains from one sample in a study of T-cell reconstitution after alpha-beta-depleted transplantation in children. TCRdb reprocessed the PCR reads via MiXCR and lists one record per CDR3 protein. The data show fewer than 120,000 distinct CDR3 sequences, with about a tenth seen just once and about 8.8% held by the top ten. The sample in question was PBMCs from the stem cell graft donor, obtained from the stem cell graft. Every receptor here comes from a human donor who donated a stem cell graft to a child with acute lymphoblastic leukemia. Both conserved end residues are part of each CDR3.

J gene: TRBJ2-3
V gene: TRBV12-3/TRBV12-4
CDR3 protein: CASSLIDTQYF

J gene: TRBJ2-1
V gene: TRBV29-1
CDR3 protein: CSVVAVLYNEQFF

J gene: TRBJ2-2
V gene: TRBV27
CDR3 protein: CASSLFGTSYTGELFF

J gene: TRBJ2-3
V gene: TRBV7-9
CDR3 protein: CASSLAGGAEYF

J gene: TRBJ2-1
V gene: TRBV19
CDR3 protein: CASSIWDRGQGEQFF

J gene: TRBJ2-7
V gene: TRBV30
CDR3 protein: CAWRPTGREQYF

J gene: TRBJ2-1
V gene: TRBV5-6
CDR3 protein: CAMGHRGNEQFF

J gene: TRBJ2-3
V gene: TRBV5-1
CDR3 protein: CASSLDYVDTQYF

J gene: TRBJ2-7
V gene: TRBV15
CDR3 protein: CATSPGGTGLYEQYF

J gene: TRBJ1-5
V gene: TRBV5-1
CDR3 protein: CASSLASDSNQPQHF

J gene: TRBJ1-2
V gene: TRBV27
CDR3 protein: CASRTGDGGYTF

J gene: TRBJ1-2
V gene: TRBV14
CDR3 protein: CASSPVQGDYGYTF

J gene: TRBJ1-2
V gene: TRBV30
CDR3 protein: CAWNRQGIGGYTF

J gene: TRBJ2-1
V gene: TRBV27
CDR3 protein: CASSPSYGDWNNEQFF

J gene: TRBJ1-4
V gene: TRBV5-1
CDR3 protein: CASSSGQGAGEKLFF

J gene: TRBJ1-5
V gene: TRBV27
CDR3 protein: CASSLTPGRHNQPQHF

J gene: TRBJ1-1
V gene: TRBV4-3
CDR3 protein: CASSPTQAREAFF

J gene: TRBJ2-7
V gene: TRBV7-9
CDR3 protein: CASSPEPSSYEQYF

J gene: TRBJ2-5
V gene: TRBV20-1
CDR3 protein: CSAGKPASGRQETQYF

J gene: TRBJ2-7
V gene: TRBV5-1
CDR3 protein: CASSLDGTGTYEQYF

J gene: TRBJ1-4
V gene: TRBV5-1
CDR3 protein: CASSQGRNNEKLFF

J gene: TRBJ1-1
V gene: TRBV9
CDR3 protein: CASSVDRNTEAFF

J gene: TRBJ2-5
V gene: TRBV27
CDR3 protein: CASSYVTGAQETQYF

J gene: TRBJ1-3
V gene: TRBV12-3/TRBV12-4
CDR3 protein: CASSLVGTGGKAGNTIYF

J gene: TRBJ1-6
V gene: TRBV7-2
CDR3 protein: CASSYPQGALHF